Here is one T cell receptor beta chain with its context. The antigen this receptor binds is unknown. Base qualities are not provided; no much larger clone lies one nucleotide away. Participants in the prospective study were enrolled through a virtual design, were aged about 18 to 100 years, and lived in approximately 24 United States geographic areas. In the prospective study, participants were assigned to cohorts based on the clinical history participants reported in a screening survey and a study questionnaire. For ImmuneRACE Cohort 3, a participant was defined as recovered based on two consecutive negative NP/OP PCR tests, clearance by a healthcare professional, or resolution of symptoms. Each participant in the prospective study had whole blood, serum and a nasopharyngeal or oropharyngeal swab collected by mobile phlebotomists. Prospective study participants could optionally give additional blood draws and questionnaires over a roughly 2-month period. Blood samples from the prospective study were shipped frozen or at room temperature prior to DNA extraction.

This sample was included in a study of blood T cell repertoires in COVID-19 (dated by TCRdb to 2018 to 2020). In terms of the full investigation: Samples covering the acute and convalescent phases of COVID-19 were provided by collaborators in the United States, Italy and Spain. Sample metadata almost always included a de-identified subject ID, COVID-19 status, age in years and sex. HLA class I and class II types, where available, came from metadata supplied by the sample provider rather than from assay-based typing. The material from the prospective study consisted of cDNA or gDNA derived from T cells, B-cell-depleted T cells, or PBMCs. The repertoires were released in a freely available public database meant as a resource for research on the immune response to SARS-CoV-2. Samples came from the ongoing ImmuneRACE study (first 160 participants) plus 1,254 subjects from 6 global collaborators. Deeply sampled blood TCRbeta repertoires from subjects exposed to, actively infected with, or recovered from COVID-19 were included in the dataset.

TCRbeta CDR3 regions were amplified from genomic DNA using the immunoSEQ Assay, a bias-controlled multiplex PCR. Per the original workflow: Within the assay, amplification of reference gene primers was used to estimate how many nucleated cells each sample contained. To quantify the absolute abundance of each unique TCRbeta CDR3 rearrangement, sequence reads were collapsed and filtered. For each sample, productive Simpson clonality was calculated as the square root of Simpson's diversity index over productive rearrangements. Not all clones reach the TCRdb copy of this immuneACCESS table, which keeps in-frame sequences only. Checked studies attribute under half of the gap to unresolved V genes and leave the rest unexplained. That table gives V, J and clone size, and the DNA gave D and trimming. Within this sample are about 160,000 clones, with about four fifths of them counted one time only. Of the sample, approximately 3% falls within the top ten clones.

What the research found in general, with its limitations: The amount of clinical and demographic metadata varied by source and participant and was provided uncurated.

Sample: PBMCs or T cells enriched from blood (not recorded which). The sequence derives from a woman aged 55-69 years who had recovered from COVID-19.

The sequenced DNA is TGTGCCACCAGCAGAGAACTAGACACAGATACGCAGTATTTT. Its amino acids are CATSRELDTDTQYF. The chain was built from TRBV15 and TRBJ2-3, and possibly TRBD2, on 5 matching bases. The junction carries 6 bases between V and J, which are trimmed by 0 bases and 2 bases respectively. The CDR3 starts with the cysteine, ends with the phenylalanine, and has 14 residues. CDR3 DNA is the only sequence kept; it has 42 bases, read in frame from the first base. The germline V gene (reference sequence) supplies CDR1 LNHNV and CDR2 YYDKDF.